These T cell receptor beta chains were read from a single sample in a study of T cell repertoires in cytomegalovirus infection. One entry per CDR3 protein, called by TCRdb with MiXCR from the reads. The sample consists of more than 85,000 distinct CDR3 sequences, 23% of them appearing once. The sequenced material came from CD8+ T cells from PBMCs. All receptors come from a human donor in good health (CMV status not recorded). Some clones in this sample may be carry-over from other donors' samples. CDR3s include the opening cysteine and the closing phenylalanine or tryptophan. Fields, in order: CDR3 DNA, CDR3 protein, J gene, clone size, V gene, D gene. A D gene is named only where the DNA matches it firmly. Expanded clones are given a class, and other clones once, few, many or no size at all.

CDR3 DNA: TGTGCCAGCAGCTTGGGATCAGGGGCCTATAGCAATCAGCCCCAGCATTTT
CDR3 protein: CASSLGSGAYSNQPQHF
J gene: TRBJ1-5
clone size: NA
V gene: TRBV5-6
D gene: NA

CDR3 DNA: TGTGCCAGCAGTGAGGACATTAGCACAGATACGCAGTATTTT
CDR3 protein: CASSEDISTDTQYF
J gene: TRBJ2-3
clone size: many
V gene: TRBV28
D gene: NA

CDR3 DNA: TGTGCCAGCAGCTTGGGTGCGAATCCCTACGAGCAGTACTTC
CDR3 protein: CASSLGANPYEQYF
J gene: TRBJ2-7
clone size: NA
V gene: TRBV5-4
D gene: NA

CDR3 DNA: TGTGCCAGCAGTGAACGGGACAGGGAGGCTGGGGCCAACGTCCTGACTTTC
CDR3 protein: CASSERDREAGANVLTF
J gene: TRBJ2-6
clone size: NA
V gene: TRBV6-1
D gene: TRBD1

CDR3 DNA: TGTGCCAGCAGTTGGGGTGCTCGGACTGAAGCTTTCTTT
CDR3 protein: CASSWGARTEAFF
J gene: TRBJ1-1
clone size: NA
V gene: TRBV6-5
D gene: NA

CDR3 DNA: TGTGCCAGCAGCCAACAGGGGGCTCATACCTTTTACGAGCAGTACTTC
CDR3 protein: CASSQQGAHTFYEQYF
J gene: TRBJ2-7
clone size: NA
V gene: TRBV7-9
D gene: TRBD1

CDR3 DNA: TGTGCCAGCAGTTACATTCCAACAGGGGAGGGGGGGACCCAGTACTTC
CDR3 protein: CASSYIPTGEGGTQYF
J gene: TRBJ2-5
clone size: many
V gene: TRBV6-5
D gene: NA

CDR3 DNA: TGTGCCAGCAGCTCAGGGGGAAGGGGGGGGGGGTACGAGCAGTACTTC
CDR3 protein: CASSSGGRGGGYEQYF
J gene: TRBJ2-7
clone size: NA
V gene: TRBV7-8
D gene: NA

CDR3 DNA: TGTGCCAGCAGCTACCGACAGGCCGAGCAGTACTTC
CDR3 protein: CASSYRQAEQYF
J gene: TRBJ2-7
clone size: many
V gene: TRBV7-8
D gene: NA

CDR3 DNA: TGCAGTGCTAGAGAGTTTACTAGCGGGACCAATGAGCAGTTCTTC
CDR3 protein: CSAREFTSGTNEQFF
J gene: TRBJ2-1
clone size: NA
V gene: TRBV20-1
D gene: TRBD2

CDR3 DNA: TGTGCCAGCAGTTCTAGCGGGAGGGACTACGAGCAGTTCTTC
CDR3 protein: CASSSSGRDYEQFF
J gene: TRBJ2-1
clone size: NA
V gene: TRBV12-3/TRBV12-4
D gene: TRBD2

CDR3 DNA: TGCGCCAGCAGCCAAGATCACTACCCCGATACTAGCGGGGTGGACACAGATACGCAGTATTTT
CDR3 protein: CASSQDHYPDTSGVDTDTQYF
J gene: TRBJ2-3
clone size: few
V gene: TRBV4-3
D gene: TRBD2

CDR3 DNA: TGTGCCAGCAGCCTTGGACAGGGGGCGCAGGGCTACACCTTC
CDR3 protein: CASSLGQGAQGYTF
J gene: TRBJ1-2
clone size: NA
V gene: TRBV7-6
D gene: TRBD1

CDR3 DNA: TGTGCCAGCAGGGGGGTGCCCCCCTCTGGGGCCAACGTCCTGACTTTC
CDR3 protein: CASRGVPPSGANVLTF
J gene: TRBJ2-6
clone size: few
V gene: TRBV6-8
D gene: NA

CDR3 DNA: TGTGCCAGCAGCTTGGAGGGGCCGGCCAAAAACATTCAGTACTTC
CDR3 protein: CASSLEGPAKNIQYF
J gene: TRBJ2-4
clone size: few
V gene: TRBV5-4
D gene: NA

CDR3 DNA: TGCGCCAGCAGCCAAGTGACTAGCGGTTCTAATGAGCAGTTCTTC
CDR3 protein: CASSQVTSGSNEQFF
J gene: TRBJ2-1
clone size: few
V gene: TRBV4-3
D gene: TRBD2

CDR3 DNA: TGTGCCAGCAGTTACTCGACCCAAAGCGAGCAGTACTTC
CDR3 protein: CASSYSTQSEQYF
J gene: TRBJ2-7
clone size: many
V gene: TRBV6-6
D gene: NA

CDR3 DNA: TGCAGCGTTGAAACCCCCCTACAGGGGAGCTCCTACGAGCAGTACTTC
CDR3 protein: CSVETPLQGSSYEQYF
J gene: TRBJ2-7
clone size: few
V gene: TRBV29-1
D gene: TRBD1

CDR3 DNA: TGTGCCAGCAGCACCCCGACGGGACTGTGGGAGACCCAGTACTTC
CDR3 protein: CASSTPTGLWETQYF
J gene: TRBJ2-5
clone size: NA
V gene: TRBV11-2
D gene: NA

CDR3 DNA: TGTGCCAGCAGCTTGTCAGGGGCCGATGGCTACACCTTC
CDR3 protein: CASSLSGADGYTF
J gene: TRBJ1-2
clone size: few
V gene: TRBV11-2
D gene: NA

CDR3 DNA: TGTGCCAGCAGTGACTCTGGACATTCGGATACGCAGTATTTT
CDR3 protein: CASSDSGHSDTQYF
J gene: TRBJ2-3
clone size: NA
V gene: TRBV6-4
D gene: NA

CDR3 DNA: TGTGCCAGTACCAGGGATCCAGTGGAAAAACTGTTTTTT
CDR3 protein: CASTRDPVEKLFF
J gene: TRBJ1-4
clone size: NA
V gene: TRBV19
D gene: NA

CDR3 DNA: TGTGCCAGCACTCCTCTTGGGGGGCTATACACTGAAGCTTTCTTT
CDR3 protein: CASTPLGGLYTEAFF
J gene: TRBJ1-1
clone size: NA
V gene: TRBV28
D gene: NA

CDR3 DNA: TGTGCCAGCAGTTACCCATCCGGACAGGGGGCCTACAATGAGCAGTTCTTC
CDR3 protein: CASSYPSGQGAYNEQFF
J gene: TRBJ2-1
clone size: many
V gene: TRBV6-2/TRBV6-3
D gene: TRBD1

CDR3 DNA: TGTGCCAGCAGCTACCCCCGACAGGGTAATCAGCCCCAGCATTTT
CDR3 protein: CASSYPRQGNQPQHF
J gene: TRBJ1-5
clone size: NA
V gene: TRBV28
D gene: TRBD1

CDR3 DNA: TGTGCCAGCAGCGGGACCTACGGAGAAAAACTGTTTTTT
CDR3 protein: CASSGTYGEKLFF
J gene: TRBJ1-4
clone size: many
V gene: TRBV6-1
D gene: NA

CDR3 DNA: TGTGCCAGCAGCTCCGACAGGGGGAGAGACATTCAGTACTTC
CDR3 protein: CASSSDRGRDIQYF
J gene: TRBJ2-4
clone size: few
V gene: TRBV28
D gene: TRBD1

CDR3 DNA: TGTGCCAGCAGCTTAAACGACATCTTCACAGATACGCAGTATTTT
CDR3 protein: CASSLNDIFTDTQYF
J gene: TRBJ2-3
clone size: few
V gene: TRBV7-3
D gene: NA

CDR3 DNA: TGTGCCAGCAGTTTGAGCAGGGCAGGGGATCAGCCCCAGCATTTT
CDR3 protein: CASSLSRAGDQPQHF
J gene: TRBJ1-5
clone size: NA
V gene: TRBV12-3/TRBV12-4
D gene: NA

CDR3 DNA: TGCGCCAGCAGCCAAGAACAGCGCCCGAGCACAGATACGCAGTATTTT
CDR3 protein: CASSQEQRPSTDTQYF
J gene: TRBJ2-3
clone size: few
V gene: TRBV4-3
D gene: NA

CDR3 DNA: TGTGCCAGCAGCTTAGGGGGCTTCAATGAGCAGTTCTTC
CDR3 protein: CASSLGGFNEQFF
J gene: TRBJ2-1
clone size: many
V gene: TRBV7-9
D gene: NA

CDR3 DNA: TGTGCCAGCAGCCAAGGGACTAGCGGTTTCCGAGTCTACAATGAGCAGTTCTTC
CDR3 protein: CASSQGTSGFRVYNEQFF
J gene: TRBJ2-1
clone size: few
V gene: TRBV14
D gene: TRBD2

CDR3 DNA: TGTGCCAGCAGCCTTTACGGGACTAGCCCGCACGAGCAGTACTTC
CDR3 protein: CASSLYGTSPHEQYF
J gene: TRBJ2-7
clone size: NA
V gene: TRBV28
D gene: TRBD2

CDR3 DNA: TGTGCCAGTAGTTCCGGACCGATCTATGGCTACACCTTC
CDR3 protein: CASSSGPIYGYTF
J gene: TRBJ1-2
clone size: many
V gene: TRBV19
D gene: NA

CDR3 DNA: TGTGCCAGCAGCTTGACTAGCGGGAGCGGTGAGCTGTTTTTT
CDR3 protein: CASSLTSGSGELFF
J gene: TRBJ2-2
clone size: few
V gene: TRBV11-3
D gene: TRBD2

CDR3 DNA: TGTGCCAGCAGTTCACTAGCGGGGGCACTGGAGACCCAGTACTTC
CDR3 protein: CASSSLAGALETQYF
J gene: TRBJ2-5
clone size: NA
V gene: TRBV12-3/TRBV12-4
D gene: TRBD2

CDR3 DNA: TGTGCCAGCAACCTGGCCTACAGGACACCGAACACCGGGGAGCTGTTTTTT
CDR3 protein: CASNLAYRTPNTGELFF
J gene: TRBJ2-2
clone size: many
V gene: TRBV28
D gene: NA

CDR3 DNA: TGCGCCAGCAGCCAAGTGGGGGGACGGCGGAACACTGAAGCTTTCTTT
CDR3 protein: CASSQVGGRRNTEAFF
J gene: TRBJ1-1
clone size: NA
V gene: TRBV4-3
D gene: NA

CDR3 DNA: TGTGCCAGTAGTGCCCCGGTAGCGGGGCCCACAGATACGCAGTATTTT
CDR3 protein: CASSAPVAGPTDTQYF
J gene: TRBJ2-3
clone size: NA
V gene: TRBV19
D gene: TRBD2

CDR3 DNA: TGTGCCAGCAGCCTTGGTGGAGGGGTGGGCGATCAGCCCCAGCATTTT
CDR3 protein: CASSLGGGVGDQPQHF
J gene: TRBJ1-5
clone size: NA
V gene: TRBV11-2
D gene: NA

CDR3 DNA: TGCAGCGCGGAGGCAGCGGGGACCTACAATGAGCAGTTCTTC
CDR3 protein: CSAEAAGTYNEQFF
J gene: TRBJ2-1
clone size: NA
V gene: TRBV29-1
D gene: TRBD2

CDR3 DNA: TGTGCCAGCAGCTTAGGATTCGGTGGAGAAGCCAAAAACATTCAGTACTTC
CDR3 protein: CASSLGFGGEAKNIQYF
J gene: TRBJ2-4
clone size: NA
V gene: TRBV11-2
D gene: NA